This is a list of T cell receptor beta chains from one sample in a study of cytomegalovirus exposure and HLA in healthy donors. Profiled with immunoSEQ multiplex PCR; TCRdb holds only in-frame clones, not every one. The sample consists of around 86,000 clones, 90% to 95% of them appearing once. Material: PBMCs. The receptors shown here come from a woman in her 30s in good health and CMV-seropositive. Both conserved end residues are part of each CDR3. The D gene is left open where the match is weak. Clone sizes are given selectively: once, few, many, or a class where the clone is expanded.

d_call	v_call	clone_size	j_call	cdr3_aa	cdr3_nt
-	TRBV19	-	TRBJ2-3	CASSLQVSDTQYF	TGTGCCAGTAGTTTACAGGTTTCAGATACGCAGTATTTT
-	TRBV19	-	TRBJ1-1	CASSMQGRNTEAFF	TGTGCCAGTAGTATGCAAGGGAGGAACACTGAAGCTTTCTTT
-	TRBV2	-	TRBJ2-1	CASSERRGILLFNEQFF	TGTGCCAGCAGTGAGAGGAGAGGGATCCTACTTTTCAATGAGCAGTTCTTC
-	TRBV27	-	TRBJ2-1	CASSLWAGANIPSQKYNEQFF	TGTGCCAGCAGTTTGTGGGCAGGGGCTAACATTCCCTCACAGAAATACAATGAGCAGTTCTTC
TRBD2	TRBV7-2	-	TRBJ2-1	CASIRTSGVLGEQFF	TGTGCCAGCATCCGGACTAGCGGTGTCTTGGGGGAGCAGTTCTTC
-	TRBV10-1	-	TRBJ2-1	CASRGVENEQFF	TGCGCCAGCAGGGGAGTCGAAAATGAGCAGTTCTTC
TRBD2	TRBV7-2	-	TRBJ2-2	CASSLASGGPSGELFF	TGTGCCAGCAGCTTAGCATCGGGAGGGCCCAGCGGGGAGCTGTTTTTT
-	TRBV4-1	-	TRBJ1-1	CASSQEGVWGGTEAFF	TGCGCCAGCAGCCAAGAAGGGGTATGGGGGGGCACTGAAGCTTTCTTT
TRBD1	TRBV5-6	-	TRBJ2-5	CASSLRDRGAWTQYF	TGTGCCAGCAGCTTGAGGGACAGGGGGGCTTGGACCCAGTACTTC
TRBD1	TRBV28	-	TRBJ2-5	CASSSSGTGTYQETQYF	TGTGCCAGCAGTTCCTCCGGGACAGGGACCTACCAAGAGACCCAGTACTTC
-	TRBV5-6	-	TRBJ1-5	CASSNSALPPQHF	TGTGCCAGCAGCAACTCCGCCCTCCCGCCCCAGCATTTT
TRBD2	TRBV15	-	TRBJ2-1	CATSRDRLAGGQFHNEQFF	TGTGCCACCAGCAGAGATCGGCTAGCGGGAGGGCAGTTCCACAATGAGCAGTTCTTC
TRBD2	TRBV19	-	TRBJ2-1	CASSIFASGRGSYNEQFF	TGTGCCAGTAGTATTTTTGCTAGCGGGAGGGGCTCCTACAATGAGCAGTTCTTC
TRBD2	TRBV4-3	-	TRBJ2-1	CASSQDIGLAGANGYNEQFF	TGCGCCAGCAGCCAAGATATTGGACTAGCGGGAGCAAATGGCTACAATGAGCAGTTCTTC
TRBD1	TRBV5-1	-	TRBJ1-1	CASSLVLGQGAEAFF	TGCGCCAGCAGCTTGGTCCTGGGACAGGGCGCCGAAGCTTTCTTT
TRBD1	TRBV5-4	-	TRBJ1-3	CASSAGQSGNTIYF	TGTGCCAGCAGCGCGGGACAGAGCGGAAACACCATATATTTT
-	TRBV9	-	TRBJ1-3	CASSVFGVTGSGNTIYF	TGTGCCAGCAGCGTATTTGGGGTAACAGGGTCGGGAAACACCATATATTTT
-	TRBV28	-	TRBJ2-1	CASSSFLSEQFF	TGTGCCAGCAGTTCCTTCCTTTCTGAGCAGTTCTTC
TRBD2	TRBV6-1	-	TRBJ2-7	CASSVAGEGYEQYF	TGTGCCAGCAGTGTAGCCGGGGAGGGCTACGAGCAGTACTTC
TRBD1	TRBV5-1	-	TRBJ1-2	CASSQGQGVFSGYTF	TGCGCCAGCAGCCAGGGACAGGGGGTTTTCTCTGGCTACACCTTC
-	TRBV7-2	-	TRBJ2-7	CASNPTNTGLNEQYF	TGTGCCAGCAACCCAACGAACACAGGGTTGAACGAGCAGTACTTC
-	TRBV6-1	-	TRBJ1-5	CASSLEVDQPQHF	TGTGCCAGCAGTCTCGAGGTAGATCAGCCCCAGCATTTT
TRBD2	TRBV10-2	once	TRBJ2-7	CASNSGRPLLSEQYF	TGCGCCAGCAATAGCGGGAGGCCCCTTTTGTCGGAGCAGTACTTC
-	TRBV18	-	TRBJ2-6	CASSPRIPSDFSSGANVLTF	TGTGCCAGCTCACCACGCATTCCGAGTGACTTCAGCTCTGGGGCCAACGTCCTGACTTTC
TRBD2	TRBV7-9	-	TRBJ2-7	CASSQGTSVEQYF	TGTGCCAGCAGTCAAGGGACTAGCGTCGAGCAGTACTTC
-	TRBV28	once	TRBJ2-7	CASTKTESSAYEQYF	TGTGCCAGCACCAAGACAGAGAGCAGCGCCTACGAGCAGTACTTC
-	TRBV19	-	TRBJ2-5	CASRVRGQETQYF	TGTGCCAGTAGGGTAAGGGGCCAAGAGACCCAGTACTTC
TRBD1	TRBV11-2	-	TRBJ2-7	CASSLGAGQGALGEQYF	TGTGCCAGCAGCTTAGGGGCGGGACAGGGTGCTCTCGGCGAGCAGTACTTC
-	TRBV2	-	TRBJ1-4	CASTGSRNEKLFF	TGTGCCAGCACCGGGTCAAGGAATGAAAAACTGTTTTTT
-	TRBV7-8	-	TRBJ2-4	CASSSSGELVAKNIQYF	TGTGCCAGCAGCTCATCAGGGGAGCTCGTAGCCAAAAACATTCAGTACTTC
-	TRBV18	-	TRBJ1-2	CASSPPGEGGYTF	TGTGCCAGCTCACCACCGGGGGAGGGTGGCTACACCTTC
-	TRBV10-3	-	TRBJ1-1	CAISESMAAAFF	TGTGCCATCAGTGAGTCGATGGCAGCGGCTTTCTTT
-	TRBV10-3	few	TRBJ2-3	CAISVKTGSTDTQYF	TGTGCCATCAGTGTAAAGACGGGATCGACAGATACGCAGTATTTT
-	TRBV5-4	-	TRBJ1-1	CASSLAHRVDTEAFF	TGTGCCAGCAGCTTGGCTCACAGGGTGGACACTGAAGCTTTCTTT
-	TRBV21-1	-	TRBJ2-1	CASISGTGTSYNEQFF	TGTGCCAGCATCTCGGGGACAGGTACCTCCTACAATGAGCAGTTCTTC
TRBD2	TRBV7-9	-	TRBJ2-1	CASSLGLAIYNEQFF	TGTGCCAGCAGCTTGGGACTAGCGATCTACAATGAGCAGTTCTTC
-	TRBV7-8	once	TRBJ1-1	CASSFRRNTEAFF	TGTGCCAGCAGCTTTCGGAGGAACACTGAAGCTTTCTTT
-	TRBV15	-	TRBJ2-1	CATSRPTQGHEQFF	TGTGCCACCAGCAGACCCACACAGGGCCATGAGCAGTTCTTC
-	TRBV6-5	-	TRBJ2-2	CASSTPRGTGELFF	TGTGCCAGCAGTACTCCTAGAGGCACCGGGGAGCTGTTTTTT
TRBD1	TRBV28	-	TRBJ1-4	CASSRDRQEKLFF	TGTGCCAGCAGTCGGGACAGGCAAGAAAAACTGTTTTTT
TRBD2	TRBV9	-	TRBJ2-2	CASSARLALNTGELFF	TGTGCCAGCAGCGCTCGACTAGCACTTAACACCGGGGAGCTGTTTTTT
TRBD2	TRBV11-3	-	TRBJ2-7	CASSPGLAGSEQYF	TGTGCCAGCAGCCCCGGACTAGCGGGCTCGGAGCAGTACTTC
-	TRBV4-1	-	TRBJ2-6	CASSQGGQGSPGANVLTF	TGCGCCAGCAGCCAAGGAGGGCAGGGGTCCCCTGGGGCCAACGTCCTGACTTTC
TRBD2	TRBV7-3	-	TRBJ2-1	CASSLTSGTLSSYNEQFF	TGTGCCAGCAGCTTAACTAGCGGGACCTTGAGCTCCTACAATGAGCAGTTCTTC
-	TRBV19	-	TRBJ2-7	CASSSRTEPYEQYF	TGTGCCAGTAGTAGCCGGACAGAACCCTACGAGCAGTACTTC
-	TRBV11-2	-	TRBJ2-7	CASSSRLLQGWEQYF	TGTGCCAGCAGCTCTCGACTACTACAGGGATGGGAGCAGTACTTC
TRBD1	TRBV28	-	TRBJ2-7	CASTLGTGGYEQYF	TGTGCCAGCACCCTAGGGACAGGGGGTTACGAGCAGTACTTC
TRBD1	TRBV6-6	-	TRBJ1-2	CASSYGDREYGYTF	TGTGCCAGCAGTTACGGGGACAGGGAATATGGCTACACCTTC
-	TRBV15	-	TRBJ1-1	CATSNKINTEAFF	TGTGCCACCAGCAATAAAATCAACACTGAAGCTTTCTTT
TRBD1	TRBV30	-	TRBJ2-7	CAWSAHSGGEQYF	TGTGCCTGGAGTGCCCACTCAGGGGGCGAGCAGTACTTC
-	TRBV28	-	TRBJ2-7	CASSTRLVGYEQYF	TGTGCCAGCAGTACTCGACTAGTAGGCTACGAGCAGTACTTC
-	TRBV4-3	-	TRBJ2-7	CASSQERPGGSYEQYF	TGCGCCAGCAGCCAAGAAAGACCCGGGGGCTCCTACGAGCAGTACTTC
-	TRBV5-1	-	TRBJ1-2	CASSLEGYGYTF	TGCGCCAGCAGCTTGGAGGGGTATGGCTACACCTTC
TRBD1	TRBV5-6	-	TRBJ2-7	CASSWGTGVRLYEQYF	TGTGCCAGCAGCTGGGGGACAGGGGTCCGACTCTACGAGCAGTACTTC
-	TRBV30	-	TRBJ1-2	CAWSVRGGYGYTF	TGTGCCTGGAGTGTAAGGGGGGGCTATGGCTACACCTTC